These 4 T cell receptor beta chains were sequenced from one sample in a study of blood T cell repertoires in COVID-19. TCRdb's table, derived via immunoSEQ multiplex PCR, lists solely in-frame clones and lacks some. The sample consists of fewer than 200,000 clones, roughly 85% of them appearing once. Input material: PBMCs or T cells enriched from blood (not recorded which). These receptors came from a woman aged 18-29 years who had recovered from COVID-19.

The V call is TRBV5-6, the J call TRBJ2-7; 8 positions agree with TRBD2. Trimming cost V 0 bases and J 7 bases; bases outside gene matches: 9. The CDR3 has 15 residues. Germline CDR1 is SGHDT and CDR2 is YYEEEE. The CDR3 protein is CASSLDGRASREQYF. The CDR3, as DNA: TGTGCCAGCAGCTTGGACGGGAGGGCCTCTCGTGAGCAGTACTTC.

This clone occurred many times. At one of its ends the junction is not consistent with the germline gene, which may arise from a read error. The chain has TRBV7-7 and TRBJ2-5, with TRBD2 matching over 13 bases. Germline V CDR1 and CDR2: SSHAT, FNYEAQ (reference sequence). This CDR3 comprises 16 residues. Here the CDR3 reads CASSLLAGGFEETQYF. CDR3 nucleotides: TGTGCTAGCAGCTTACTAGCGGGGGGGTTCGAAGAGACCCAGTACTTC.

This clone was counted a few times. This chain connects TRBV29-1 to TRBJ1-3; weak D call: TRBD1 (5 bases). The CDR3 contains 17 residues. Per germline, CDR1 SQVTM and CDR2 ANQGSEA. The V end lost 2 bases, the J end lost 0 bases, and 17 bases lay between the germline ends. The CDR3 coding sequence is TGCAGCGTTGAATTACGCCGGGGGTCGAGCTCTGGAAACACCATATATTTT. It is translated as CSVELRRGSSSGNTIYF.

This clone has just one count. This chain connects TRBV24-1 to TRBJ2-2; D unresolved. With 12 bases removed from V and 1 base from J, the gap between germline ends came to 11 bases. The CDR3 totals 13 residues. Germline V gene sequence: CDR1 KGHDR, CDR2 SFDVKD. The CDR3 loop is CASARKNTGELFF. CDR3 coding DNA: TGTGCCTCCGCCAGAAAGAACACCGGGGAGCTGTTTTTT.